This T cell receptor beta chain stems from a study of beta chain features in type 1 diabetes. Findings and caveats of the study: PCR could preferentially amplify shorter templates, alike in patients and controls. TCRB CDR3 length was moderately but significantly reduced in all four CD4+ subsets of Type 1 diabetes patients. Over-representation of high TCR-expressing cells was a possible consequence of cDNA sequencing.

TCRB transcripts that were expressed got sequenced, as all of the isolated RNA had been reverse transcribed. Naive, central memory and regulatory T cell samples came to a mean of about 4 million reads. Sequencing used immunoSEQ multiplex PCR; TCRdb keeps in-frame clones, though not all of them. The table has roughly 250,000 clones, 9.6% seen once. Per germline, CDR1 SGHRS and CDR2 YFSETQ. This CDR3 spans 15 amino acids. Trimming took 3 bases from V and 6 from J; bases not matched to a gene: 11. The table lists this clone with a few counts. Its antigen is unknown. V is TRBV5-1 and J is TRBJ2-7; 8 bases map to TRBD1. Sequencing was performed on naive CD4+ T cells from blood. This receptor was obtained from a woman aged 18 to 35 in good health. CDR3 sequence reads: CASSSGQGIPLEQYF. As DNA, the CDR3 is TGCGCCAGCAGCTCCGGACAGGGAATACCGCTCGAGCAGTACTTC. The variable domain in full, completed from reference TRBV5-1 and TRBJ2-7, reads KAGVTQTPRYLIKTRGQQVTLSCSPISGHRSVSWYQQTPGQGLQFLFEYFSETQRNKGNFPGRFSGRQFSNSRSEMNVSTLELGDSALYLCASSSGQGIPLEQYFGPGTRLTVT.